The table lists the clone carrying this T cell receptor (beta chain) with a count of one. What it binds is unknown. The entry originates in a study of cytomegalovirus exposure and HLA in healthy donors. Study conclusions and caveats: Earlier analysis found most TCR beta V segments productive about 87% or about 30% of the time. Presence/absence analyses took donor sequencing depth as roughly uniform. Overall, around 160 TCR beta chains were annotated as cytomegalovirus-associated. A few CMV-associated chains were confirmed in vitro to be specific for CMV antigens.

60 Vbeta and 13 Jbeta primers were used in PCR. Libraries were prepared by immunoSEQ multiplex PCR; TCRdb keeps only in-frame clonotypes and omits some of them. The sample lists tens of thousands of clones, over 65% seen once, with around 4.5% in the top ten. The CDR3 sequence is 13 residues long. Germline-derived CDR1 and CDR2 are LNHDA and SQIVND (reference sequence). Trimming took off 5 bases at V and 6 bases at J, with 11 bases between the two ends. The sample was PBMCs. The chain links TRBV19 to TRBJ1-5, with D possibly matching TRBD1 (5 bases). This TCR was sampled from a man between 40 and 49 years old in good health and CMV-seronegative. The CDR3 region has the DNA TGTGCCAGTAGTCTGGACACAACTCAGCCCCAGCATTTT. Its protein is CASSLDTTQPQHF.